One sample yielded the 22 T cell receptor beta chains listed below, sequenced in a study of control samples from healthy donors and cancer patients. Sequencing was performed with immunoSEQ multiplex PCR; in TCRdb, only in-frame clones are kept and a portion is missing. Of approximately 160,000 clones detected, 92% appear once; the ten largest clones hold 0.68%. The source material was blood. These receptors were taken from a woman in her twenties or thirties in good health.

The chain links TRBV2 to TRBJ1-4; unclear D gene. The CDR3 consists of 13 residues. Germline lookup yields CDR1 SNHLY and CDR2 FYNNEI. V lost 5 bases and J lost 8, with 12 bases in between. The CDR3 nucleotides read TGTGCCAGCAGTCCGGGCCCCAGGGAAAAACTGTTTTTT. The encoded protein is CASSPGPREKLFF.

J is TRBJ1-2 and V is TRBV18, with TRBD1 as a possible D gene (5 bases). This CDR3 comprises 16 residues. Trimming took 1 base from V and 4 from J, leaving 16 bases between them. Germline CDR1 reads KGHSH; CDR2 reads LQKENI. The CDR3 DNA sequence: TGTGCCAGCTCACCACGCCCAGGGAGTGATATCTATGGCTACACCTTC. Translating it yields CASSPRPGSDIYGYTF.

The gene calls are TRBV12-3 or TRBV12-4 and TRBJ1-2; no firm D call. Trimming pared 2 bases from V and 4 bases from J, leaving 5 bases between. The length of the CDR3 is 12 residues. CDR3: CASSLPGYGYTF. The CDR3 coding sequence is TGTGCCAGCAGTTTACCGGGCTATGGCTACACCTTC.

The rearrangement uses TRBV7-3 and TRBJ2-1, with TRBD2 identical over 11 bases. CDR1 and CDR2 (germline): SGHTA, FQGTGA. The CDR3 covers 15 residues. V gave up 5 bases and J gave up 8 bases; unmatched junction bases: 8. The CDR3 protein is CASSPGTSGGDEQFF. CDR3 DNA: TGTGCCAGCAGCCCCGGGACTAGCGGTGGCGATGAGCAGTTCTTC.

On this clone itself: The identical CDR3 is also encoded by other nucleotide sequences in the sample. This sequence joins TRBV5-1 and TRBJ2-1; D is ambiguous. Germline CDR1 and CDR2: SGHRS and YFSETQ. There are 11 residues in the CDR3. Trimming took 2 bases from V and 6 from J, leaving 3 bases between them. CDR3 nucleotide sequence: TGCGCCAGCAGCTTAGGCAATGAGCAGTTCTTC. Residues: CASSLGNEQFF.

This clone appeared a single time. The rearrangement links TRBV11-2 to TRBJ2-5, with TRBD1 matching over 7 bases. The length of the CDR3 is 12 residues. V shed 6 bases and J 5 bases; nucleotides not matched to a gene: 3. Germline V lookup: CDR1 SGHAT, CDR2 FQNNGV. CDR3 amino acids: CASRVQGETQYF. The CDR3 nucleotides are TGTGCCAGCAGGGTACAGGGGGAGACCCAGTACTTC.

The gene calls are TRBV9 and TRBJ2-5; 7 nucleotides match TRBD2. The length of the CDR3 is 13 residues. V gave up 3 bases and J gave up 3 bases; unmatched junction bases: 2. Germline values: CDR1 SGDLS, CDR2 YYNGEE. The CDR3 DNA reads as TGTGCCAGCAGCGCTGGGACTAAAGAGACCCAGTACTTC. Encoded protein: CASSAGTKETQYF.

The CDR3 DNA sequence: TGTGCCAGTAGAGCGGGGGGGGCGGACACTGAAGCTTTCTTT. Encoded protein: CASRAGGADTEAFF. This rearrangement joins TRBV19 to TRBJ1-1, with D perhaps TRBD1 (6 bases). Germline lookup yields CDR1 LNHDA and CDR2 SQIVND (reference sequence). This CDR3 contains 14 residues. With 6 bases removed from V and 3 bases from J, the gap between germline ends came to 14 bases.

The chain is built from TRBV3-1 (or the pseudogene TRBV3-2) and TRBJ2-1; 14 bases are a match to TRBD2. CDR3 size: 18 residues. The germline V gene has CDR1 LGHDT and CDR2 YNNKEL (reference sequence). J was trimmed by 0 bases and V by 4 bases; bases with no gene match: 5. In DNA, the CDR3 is TGTGCCAGCAGCCTATTGACTAGCGGGAGGGCCTCCTACAATGAGCAGTTCTTC. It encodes CASSLLTSGRASYNEQFF.

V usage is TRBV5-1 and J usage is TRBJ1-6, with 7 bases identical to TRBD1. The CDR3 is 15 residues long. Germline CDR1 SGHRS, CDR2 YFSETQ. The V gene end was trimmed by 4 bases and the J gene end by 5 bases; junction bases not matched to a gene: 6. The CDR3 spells CASSGATGDNSPLHF. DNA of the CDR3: TGCGCCAGCAGCGGGGCTACAGGGGATAATTCACCCCTCCACTTT. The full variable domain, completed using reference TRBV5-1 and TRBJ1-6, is KAGVTQTPRYLIKTRGQQVTLSCSPISGHRSVSWYQQTPGQGLQFLFEYFSETQRNKGNFPGRFSGRQFSNSRSEMNVSTLELGDSALYLCASSGATGDNSPLHFGNGTRLTVT.

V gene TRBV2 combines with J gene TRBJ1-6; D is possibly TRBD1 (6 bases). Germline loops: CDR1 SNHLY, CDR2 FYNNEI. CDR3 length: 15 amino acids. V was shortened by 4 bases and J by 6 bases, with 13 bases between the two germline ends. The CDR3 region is CASSVNRVANSPLHF. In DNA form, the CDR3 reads TGTGCCAGCAGTGTGAACAGGGTTGCTAATTCACCCCTCCACTTT.

For the CDR3, the DNA is TGTGCCACCAGTGACCGCCGGGGGGATAGGGAGACCCAGTACTTC. Protein product: CATSDRRGDRETQYF. V and J are TRBV24-1 and TRBJ2-5, with TRBD2 matching over 7 bases. J gave up 5 bases and V 4 bases, and 9 bases lay outside the gene matches. CDR1 and CDR2 from the germline V gene are KGHDR and SFDVKD. CDR3 length equals 15 residues.

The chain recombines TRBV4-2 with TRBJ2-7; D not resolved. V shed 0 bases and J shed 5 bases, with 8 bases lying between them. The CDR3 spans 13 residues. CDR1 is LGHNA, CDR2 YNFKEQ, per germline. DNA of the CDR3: TGTGCCAGCAGCCAAGAGCGAAGAAACGAGCAGTACTTC. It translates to CASSQERRNEQYF.

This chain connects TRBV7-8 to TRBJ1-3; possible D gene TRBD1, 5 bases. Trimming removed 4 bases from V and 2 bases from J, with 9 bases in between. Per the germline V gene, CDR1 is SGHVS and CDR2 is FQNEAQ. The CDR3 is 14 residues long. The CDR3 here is CASSSRVTGNTIYF. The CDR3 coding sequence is TGTGCCAGCAGCTCCAGGGTGACTGGAAACACCATATATTTT.

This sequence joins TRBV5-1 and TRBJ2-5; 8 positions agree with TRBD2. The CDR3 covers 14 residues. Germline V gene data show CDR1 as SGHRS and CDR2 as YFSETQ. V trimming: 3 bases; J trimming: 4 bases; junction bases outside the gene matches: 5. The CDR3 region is CASSSKAGAETQYF. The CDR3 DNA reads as TGCGCCAGCAGCTCAAAAGCGGGAGCAGAGACCCAGTACTTC.

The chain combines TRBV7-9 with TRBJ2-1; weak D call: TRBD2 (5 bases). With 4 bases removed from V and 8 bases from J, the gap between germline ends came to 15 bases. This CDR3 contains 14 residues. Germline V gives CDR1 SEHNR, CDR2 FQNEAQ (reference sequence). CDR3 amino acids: CASSSTRVGDEQFF. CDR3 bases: TGTGCCAGCAGCTCCACTAGGGTGGGCGATGAGCAGTTCTTC.

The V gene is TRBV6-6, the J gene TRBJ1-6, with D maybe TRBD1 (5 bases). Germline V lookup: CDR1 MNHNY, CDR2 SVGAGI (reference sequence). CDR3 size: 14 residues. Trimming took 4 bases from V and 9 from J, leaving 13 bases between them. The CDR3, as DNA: TGTGCCAGCAGTTCAGGGTGGAGGATTTCACCCCTCCACTTT. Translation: CASSSGWRISPLHF.

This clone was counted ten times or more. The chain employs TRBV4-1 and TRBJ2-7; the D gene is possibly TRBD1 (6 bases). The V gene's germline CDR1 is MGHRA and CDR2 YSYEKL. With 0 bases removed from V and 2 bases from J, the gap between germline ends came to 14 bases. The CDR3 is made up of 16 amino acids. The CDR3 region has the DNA TGCGCCAGCAGCCAAGAGTTGGGGGCAGGGACCTACGAGCAGTACTTC. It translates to CASSQELGAGTYEQYF.

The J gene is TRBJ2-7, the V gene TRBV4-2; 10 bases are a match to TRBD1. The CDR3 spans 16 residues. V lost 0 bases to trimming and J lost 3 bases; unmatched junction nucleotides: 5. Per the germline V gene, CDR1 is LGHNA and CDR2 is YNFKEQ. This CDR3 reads CASSQDRGQGLYEQYF. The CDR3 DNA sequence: TGTGCCAGCAGCCAAGACCGGGGACAGGGGCTCTACGAGCAGTACTTC.

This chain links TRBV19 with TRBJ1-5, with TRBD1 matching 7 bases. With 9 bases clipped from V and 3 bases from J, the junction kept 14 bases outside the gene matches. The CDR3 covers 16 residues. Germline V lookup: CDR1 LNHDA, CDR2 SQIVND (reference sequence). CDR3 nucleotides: TGTGCCAGCGGCTTGGGACAGAGATCCTTCAATCAGCCCCAGCATTTT. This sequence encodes CASGLGQRSFNQPQHF.

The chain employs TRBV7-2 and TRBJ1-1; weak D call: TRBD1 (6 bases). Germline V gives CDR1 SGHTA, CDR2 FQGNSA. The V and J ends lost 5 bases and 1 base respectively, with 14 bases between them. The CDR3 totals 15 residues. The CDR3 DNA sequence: TGTGCCAGCAGCCAGAGAATAGGGGGGAACACTGAAGCTTTCTTT. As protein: CASSQRIGGNTEAFF. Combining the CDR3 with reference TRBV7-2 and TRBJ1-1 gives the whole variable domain GAGVSQSPSNKVTEKGKDVELRCDPISGHTALYWYRQSLGQGLEFLIYFQGNSAPDKSGLPSDRFSAERTGGSVSTLTIQRTQQEDSAVYLCASSQRIGGNTEAFFGQGTRLTVV.

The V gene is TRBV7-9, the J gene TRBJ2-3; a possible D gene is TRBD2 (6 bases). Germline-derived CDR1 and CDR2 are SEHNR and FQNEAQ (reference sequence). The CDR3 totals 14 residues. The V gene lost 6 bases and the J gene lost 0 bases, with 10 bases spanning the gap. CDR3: CASRAGPSTDTQYF. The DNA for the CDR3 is TGTGCCAGCAGAGCGGGCCCTAGCACAGATACGCAGTATTTT.